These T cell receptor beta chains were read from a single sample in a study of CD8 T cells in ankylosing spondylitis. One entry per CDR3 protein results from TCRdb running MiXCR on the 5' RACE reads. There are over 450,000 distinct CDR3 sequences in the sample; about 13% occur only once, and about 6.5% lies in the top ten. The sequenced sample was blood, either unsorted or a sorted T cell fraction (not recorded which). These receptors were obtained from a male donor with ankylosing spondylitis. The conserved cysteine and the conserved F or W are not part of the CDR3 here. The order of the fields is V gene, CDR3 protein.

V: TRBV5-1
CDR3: ASSLSDRVDNSPLH

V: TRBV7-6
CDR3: ASSLGRGLPYEQY

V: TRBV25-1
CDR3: ASSEEGAGGLNEQF

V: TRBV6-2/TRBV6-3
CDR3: ASSYGQETQY

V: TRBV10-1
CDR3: ASSESLGQAQY

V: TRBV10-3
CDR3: AISDGQINEKLF

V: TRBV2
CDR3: ASSPTSATYNEQF

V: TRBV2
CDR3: ASVRDYSNQPQH

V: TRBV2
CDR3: ASRYGQVNTEAF

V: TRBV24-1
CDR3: ATSVNREQF

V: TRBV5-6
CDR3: ASSWGQGKYEQY

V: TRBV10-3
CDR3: AISEGWETQY

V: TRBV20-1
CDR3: SAGEQY

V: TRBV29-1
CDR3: SSQDNNEKLF

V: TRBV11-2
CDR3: ASSPWALGTDTQY

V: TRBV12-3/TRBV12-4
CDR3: ASSLAGGRKYNEQF

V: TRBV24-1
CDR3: ATSDSGFLSSYNEQF

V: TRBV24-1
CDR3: ATSDFSLTGTDTQY

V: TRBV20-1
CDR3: SAPPLGRAPGELF

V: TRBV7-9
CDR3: ASSLGSEGHSYNEQF

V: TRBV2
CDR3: ASESAPGATSTDTQY

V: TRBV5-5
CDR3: ASLKDGLTYNEQF

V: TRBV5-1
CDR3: ASSLIPGTEETQY

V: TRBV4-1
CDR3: ASSLSLAGESYNEQF

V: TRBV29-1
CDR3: SVPGQDYNEQF

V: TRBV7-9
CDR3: ASSEVRQSTDTQY

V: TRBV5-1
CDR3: ASSLDGDRGYEQF

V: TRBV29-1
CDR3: SATGTGGLGQPQH

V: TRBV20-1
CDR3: SARATGLGETQY

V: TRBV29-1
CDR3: SAGTSGIFETQY

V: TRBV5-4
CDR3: ASSLQTGGNYGYT

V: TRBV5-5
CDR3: ASSLGGAENTEAF

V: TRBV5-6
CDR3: ASSFGTVNTGELF

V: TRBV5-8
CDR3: ASSRPTGGTNEKLF

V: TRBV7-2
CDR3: ASSSWTGVGYT

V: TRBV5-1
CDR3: ASSLGSVVMGEAF

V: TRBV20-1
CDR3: SARDQIQPQH

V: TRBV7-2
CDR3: ASSGLGLVSMETQY

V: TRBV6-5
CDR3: ASSYVLAALTDTQY

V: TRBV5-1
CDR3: ASSLDGGSDNEQF

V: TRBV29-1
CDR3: SGGGNEQF

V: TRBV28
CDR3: ASSQTRLGTDTQY

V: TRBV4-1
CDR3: ASSQEGGGGEKLF

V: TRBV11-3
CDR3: ASSLLSGTEQF

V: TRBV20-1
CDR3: SATTGTTQY

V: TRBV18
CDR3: ASSPPGRTGELF

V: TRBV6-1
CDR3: ASRAQDYNEQF

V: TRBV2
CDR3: ASSEEDTANYGYT

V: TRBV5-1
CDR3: ASSYAGDGELF

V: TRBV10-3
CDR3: AITGDTGELF

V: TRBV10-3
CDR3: AVTTVDRVDYGYT

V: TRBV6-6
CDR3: ASSYRTGSQAF

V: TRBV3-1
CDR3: ASSQPVEGTEAF

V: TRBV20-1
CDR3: SAVPGLGSHYGYT